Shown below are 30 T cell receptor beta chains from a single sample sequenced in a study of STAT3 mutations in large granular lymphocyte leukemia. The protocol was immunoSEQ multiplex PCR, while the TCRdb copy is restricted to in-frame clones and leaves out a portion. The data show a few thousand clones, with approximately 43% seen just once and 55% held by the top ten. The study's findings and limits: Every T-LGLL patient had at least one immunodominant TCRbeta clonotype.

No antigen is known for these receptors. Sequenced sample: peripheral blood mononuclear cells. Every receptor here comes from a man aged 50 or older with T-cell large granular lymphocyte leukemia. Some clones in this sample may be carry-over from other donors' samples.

CDR3 in DNA: TGCGCCAGCAGCTCTCTGGCAGGGGTAGAGACCCAGTACTTC. Translating gives CASSSLAGVETQYF. The chain has TRBV5-1 and TRBJ2-5, with D perhaps matching TRBD1 (6 bases). CDR3 length: 14 amino acids. Germline assignment: CDR1 SGHRS and CDR2 YFSETQ. V was cut by 3 bases and J by 4 bases, with 13 bases left in between. The full variable domain, rest sourced from reference TRBV5-1 and TRBJ2-5, is KAGVTQTPRYLIKTRGQQVTLSCSPISGHRSVSWYQQTPGQGLQFLFEYFSETQRNKGNFPGRFSGRQFSNSRSEMNVSTLELGDSALYLCASSSLAGVETQYFGPGTRLLVL.

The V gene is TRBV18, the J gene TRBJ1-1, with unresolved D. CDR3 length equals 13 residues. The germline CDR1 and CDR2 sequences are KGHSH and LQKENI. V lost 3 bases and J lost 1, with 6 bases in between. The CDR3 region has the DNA TGTGCCAGCTCACCGGGAGGGAACACTGAAGCTTTCTTT. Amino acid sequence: CASSPGGNTEAFF. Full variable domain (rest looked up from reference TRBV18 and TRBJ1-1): NAGVMQNPRHLVRRRGQEARLRCSPMKGHSHVYWYRQLPEEGLKFMVYLQKENIIDESGMPKERFSAEFPKEGPSILRIQQVVRGDSAAYFCASSPGGNTEAFFGQGTRLTVV.

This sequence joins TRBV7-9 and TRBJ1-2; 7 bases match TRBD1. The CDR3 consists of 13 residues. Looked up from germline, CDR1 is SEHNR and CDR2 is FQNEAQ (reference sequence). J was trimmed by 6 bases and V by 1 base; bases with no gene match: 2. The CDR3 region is CASSLVTGDGYTF. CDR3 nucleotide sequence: TGTGCCAGCAGCTTAGTCACAGGGGATGGCTACACCTTC.

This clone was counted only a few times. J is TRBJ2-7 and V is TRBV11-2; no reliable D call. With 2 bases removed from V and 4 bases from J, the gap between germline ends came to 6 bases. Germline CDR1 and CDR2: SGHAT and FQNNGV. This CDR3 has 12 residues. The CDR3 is CASSLSRYEQYF. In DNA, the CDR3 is TGTGCCAGCAGCTTATCCAGATACGAGCAGTACTTC.

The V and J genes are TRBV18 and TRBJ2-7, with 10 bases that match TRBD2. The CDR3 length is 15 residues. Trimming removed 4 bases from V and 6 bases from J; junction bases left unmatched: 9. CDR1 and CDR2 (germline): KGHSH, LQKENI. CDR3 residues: CASSLLAGDSVEQYF. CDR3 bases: TGTGCCAGCTCACTTCTAGCGGGAGACTCCGTCGAGCAGTACTTC.

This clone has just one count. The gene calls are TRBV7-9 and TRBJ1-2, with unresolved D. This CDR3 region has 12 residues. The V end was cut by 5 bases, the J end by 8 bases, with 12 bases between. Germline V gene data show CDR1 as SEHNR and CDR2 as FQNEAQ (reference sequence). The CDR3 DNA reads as TGTGCCAGCAGCATATCCTCGGGGGGCTACACCTTC. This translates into CASSISSGGYTF.

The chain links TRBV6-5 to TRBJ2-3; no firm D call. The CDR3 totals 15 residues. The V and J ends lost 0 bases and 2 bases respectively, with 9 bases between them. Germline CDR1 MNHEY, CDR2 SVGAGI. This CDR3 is CASSYSTRSTDTQYF. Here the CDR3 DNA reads TGTGCCAGCAGTTACTCGACACGGTCCACAGATACGCAGTATTTT.

CDR3 nucleotide sequence: TGTGCCAGCTCACCATCTGGGACAGGGGATACTGAAGCTTTCTTT. This translates into CASSPSGTGDTEAFF. The genes are TRBV18 and TRBJ1-1, with TRBD1 matching over 10 bases. CDR1 and CDR2 from the germline V gene are KGHSH and LQKENI. V lost 2 bases, J lost 5 bases, and 5 bases stayed unmatched. This CDR3 is built from 15 residues.

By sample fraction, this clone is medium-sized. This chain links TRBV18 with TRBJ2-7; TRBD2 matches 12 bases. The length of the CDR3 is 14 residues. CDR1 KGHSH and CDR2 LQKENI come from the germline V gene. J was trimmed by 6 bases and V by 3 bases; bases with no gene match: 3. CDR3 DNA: TGTGCCAGCTCACCCCTAGCGGGAGGGCCCGAGCAGTACTTC. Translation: CASSPLAGGPEQYF.

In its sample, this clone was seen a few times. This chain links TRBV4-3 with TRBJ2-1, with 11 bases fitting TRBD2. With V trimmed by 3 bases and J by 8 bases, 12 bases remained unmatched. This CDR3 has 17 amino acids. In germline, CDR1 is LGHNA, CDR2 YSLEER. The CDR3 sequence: CASSQTIAGGPVDEQFF. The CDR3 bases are TGCGCCAGCAGCCAGACTATAGCGGGGGGGCCGGTCGATGAGCAGTTCTTC.

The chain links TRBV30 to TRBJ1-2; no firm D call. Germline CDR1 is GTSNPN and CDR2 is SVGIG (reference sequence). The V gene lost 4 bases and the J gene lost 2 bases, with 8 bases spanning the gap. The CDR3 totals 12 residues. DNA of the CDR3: TGTGCCTGGATTGAGCAGAACTATGGCTACACCTTC. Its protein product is CAWIEQNYGYTF.

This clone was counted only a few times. CDR3 nucleotide sequence: TGTGCCAGCAGTTTGGGGGCCCTAGATACGCAGTATTTT. It encodes CASSLGALDTQYF. The rearrangement uses TRBV25-1 and TRBJ2-3; the D gene is possibly TRBD1 (6 bases). The CDR3 runs 13 residues. From germline, CDR1 is MGHDK and CDR2 SYGVNS. Trimming took 5 bases from V and 5 from J, leaving 11 bases between them.

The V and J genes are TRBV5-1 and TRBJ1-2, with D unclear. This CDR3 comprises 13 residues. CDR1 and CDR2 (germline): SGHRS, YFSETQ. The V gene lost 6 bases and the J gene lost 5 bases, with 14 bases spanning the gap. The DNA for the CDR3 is TGCGCCAGCACCCTCGACGGCATGTATGGCTACACCTTC. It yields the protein CASTLDGMYGYTF. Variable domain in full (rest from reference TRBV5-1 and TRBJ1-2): KAGVTQTPRYLIKTRGQQVTLSCSPISGHRSVSWYQQTPGQGLQFLFEYFSETQRNKGNFPGRFSGRQFSNSRSEMNVSTLELGDSALYLCASTLDGMYGYTFGSGTRLTVV.

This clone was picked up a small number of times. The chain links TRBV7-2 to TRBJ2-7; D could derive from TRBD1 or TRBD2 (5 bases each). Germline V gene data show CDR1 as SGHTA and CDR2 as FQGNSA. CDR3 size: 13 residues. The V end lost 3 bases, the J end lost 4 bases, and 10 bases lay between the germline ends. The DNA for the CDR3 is TGTGCCAGCAGCTTCCGGGACGGGTACGAGCAGTACTTC. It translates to CASSFRDGYEQYF. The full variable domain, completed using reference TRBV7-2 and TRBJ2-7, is GAGVSQSPSNKVTEKGKDVELRCDPISGHTALYWYRQSLGQGLEFLIYFQGNSAPDKSGLPSDRFSAERTGGSVSTLTIQRTQQEDSAVYLCASSFRDGYEQYFGPGTRLTVT.

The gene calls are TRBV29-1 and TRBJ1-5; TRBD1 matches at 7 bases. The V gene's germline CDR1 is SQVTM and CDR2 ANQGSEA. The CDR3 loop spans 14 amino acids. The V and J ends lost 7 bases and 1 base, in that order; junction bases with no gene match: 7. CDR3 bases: TGCAGCGACCATGACAGGGAGAGCAATCAGCCCCAGCATTTT. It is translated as CSDHDRESNQPQHF.

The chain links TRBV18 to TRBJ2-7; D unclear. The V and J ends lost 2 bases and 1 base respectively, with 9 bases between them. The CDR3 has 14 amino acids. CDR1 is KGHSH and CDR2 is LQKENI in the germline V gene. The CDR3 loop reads CASSPGVQSYEQYF. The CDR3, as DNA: TGTGCCAGCTCACCAGGGGTTCAGTCCTACGAGCAGTACTTC.

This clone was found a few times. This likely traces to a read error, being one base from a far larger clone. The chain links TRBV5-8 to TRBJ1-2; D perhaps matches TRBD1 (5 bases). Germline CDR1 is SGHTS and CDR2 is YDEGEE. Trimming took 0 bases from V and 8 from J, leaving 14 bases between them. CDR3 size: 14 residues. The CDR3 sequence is CASSLGGLGVGYTF. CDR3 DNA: TGTGCCAGCAGCTTGGGGGGCCTGGGGGTCGGCTACACCTTC.

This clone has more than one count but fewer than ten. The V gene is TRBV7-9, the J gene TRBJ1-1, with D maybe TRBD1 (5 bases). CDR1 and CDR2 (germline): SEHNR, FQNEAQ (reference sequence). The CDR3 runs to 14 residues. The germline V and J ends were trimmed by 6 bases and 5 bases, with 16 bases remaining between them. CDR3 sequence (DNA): TGTGCCAGCAGTCGTGTGGGGGGGGGAACTGAAGCTTTCTTT. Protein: CASSRVGGGTEAFF.

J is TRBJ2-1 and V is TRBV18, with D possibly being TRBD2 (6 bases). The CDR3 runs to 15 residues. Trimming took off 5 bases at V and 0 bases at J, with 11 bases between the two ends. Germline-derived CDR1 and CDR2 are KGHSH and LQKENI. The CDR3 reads CASSSRGNSYNEQFF. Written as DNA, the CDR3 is TGTGCCAGCTCATCGCGGGGAAACTCCTACAATGAGCAGTTCTTC.

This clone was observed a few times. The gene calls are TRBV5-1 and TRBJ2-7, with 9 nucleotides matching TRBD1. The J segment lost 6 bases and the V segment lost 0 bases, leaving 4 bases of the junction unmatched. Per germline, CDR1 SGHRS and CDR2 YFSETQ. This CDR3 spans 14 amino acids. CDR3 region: CASSLEDRGAEQYF. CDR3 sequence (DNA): TGCGCCAGCAGCTTGGAGGACAGGGGAGCCGAGCAGTACTTC.

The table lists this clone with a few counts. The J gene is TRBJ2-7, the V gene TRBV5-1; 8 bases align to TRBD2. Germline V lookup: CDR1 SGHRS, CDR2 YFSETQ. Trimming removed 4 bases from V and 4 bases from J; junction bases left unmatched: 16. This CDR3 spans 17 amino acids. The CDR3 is CASSGATGTSASYEQYF. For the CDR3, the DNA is TGCGCCAGCAGCGGGGCGACCGGGACTAGTGCTTCGTACGAGCAGTACTTC.

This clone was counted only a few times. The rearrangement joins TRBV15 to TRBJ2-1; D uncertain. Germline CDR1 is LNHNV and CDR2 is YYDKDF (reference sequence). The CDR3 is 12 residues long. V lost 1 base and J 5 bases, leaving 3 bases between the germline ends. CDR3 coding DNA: TGTGCCACCAGCAGAGGTCACAATGAGCAGTTCTTC. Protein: CATSRGHNEQFF.

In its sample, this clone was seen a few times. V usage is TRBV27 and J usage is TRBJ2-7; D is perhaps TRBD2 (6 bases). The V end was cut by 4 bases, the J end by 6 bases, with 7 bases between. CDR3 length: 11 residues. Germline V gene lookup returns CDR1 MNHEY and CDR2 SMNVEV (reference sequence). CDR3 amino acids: CASSSGVEQYF. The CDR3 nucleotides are TGTGCCAGCAGTTCGGGGGTCGAGCAGTACTTC.

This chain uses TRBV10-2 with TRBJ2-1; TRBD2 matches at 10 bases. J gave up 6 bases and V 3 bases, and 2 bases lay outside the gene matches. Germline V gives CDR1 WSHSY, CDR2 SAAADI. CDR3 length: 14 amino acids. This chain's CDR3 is CASSELAGINEQFF. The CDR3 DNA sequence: TGCGCCAGCAGTGAACTAGCGGGAATCAATGAGCAGTTCTTC.

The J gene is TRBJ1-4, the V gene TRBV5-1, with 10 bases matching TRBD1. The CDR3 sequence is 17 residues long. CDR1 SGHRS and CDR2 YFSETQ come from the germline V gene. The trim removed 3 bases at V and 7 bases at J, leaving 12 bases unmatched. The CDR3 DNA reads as TGCGCCAGCAGCTGGGCGATCGAGACAGGGGGCGGTGAAAAACTGTTTTTT. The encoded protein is CASSWAIETGGGEKLFF. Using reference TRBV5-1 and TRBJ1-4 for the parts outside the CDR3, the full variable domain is KAGVTQTPRYLIKTRGQQVTLSCSPISGHRSVSWYQQTPGQGLQFLFEYFSETQRNKGNFPGRFSGRQFSNSRSEMNVSTLELGDSALYLCASSWAIETGGGEKLFFGSGTQLSVL.

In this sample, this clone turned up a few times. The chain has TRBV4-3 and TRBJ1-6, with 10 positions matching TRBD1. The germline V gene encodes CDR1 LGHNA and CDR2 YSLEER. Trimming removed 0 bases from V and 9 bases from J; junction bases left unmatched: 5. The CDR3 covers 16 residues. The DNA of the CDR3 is TGCGCCAGCAGCCAAGATCACGACAGGGGGCTTTCACCCCTCCACTTT. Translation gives CASSQDHDRGLSPLHF.

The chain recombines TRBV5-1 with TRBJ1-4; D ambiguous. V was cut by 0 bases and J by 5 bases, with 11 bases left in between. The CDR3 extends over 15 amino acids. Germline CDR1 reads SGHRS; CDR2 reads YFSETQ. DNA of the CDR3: TGCGCCAGCAGCTTGGAAGGTGGGAGGAATGAAAAACTGTTTTTT. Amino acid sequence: CASSLEGGRNEKLFF.

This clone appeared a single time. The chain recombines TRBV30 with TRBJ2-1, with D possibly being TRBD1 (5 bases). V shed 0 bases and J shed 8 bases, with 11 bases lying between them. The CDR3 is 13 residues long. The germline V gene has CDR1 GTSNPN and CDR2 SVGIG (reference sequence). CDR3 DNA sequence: TGTGCCTGGAGTGTACAGTCAGGGCATGAGCAGTTCTTC. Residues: CAWSVQSGHEQFF. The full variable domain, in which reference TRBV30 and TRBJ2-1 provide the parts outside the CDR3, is SQTIHQWPATLVQPVGSPLSLECTVEGTSNPNLYWYRQAAGRGLQLLFYSVGIGQISSEVPQNLSASRPQDRQFILSSKKLLLSDSGFYLCAWSVQSGHEQFFGPGTRLTVL.

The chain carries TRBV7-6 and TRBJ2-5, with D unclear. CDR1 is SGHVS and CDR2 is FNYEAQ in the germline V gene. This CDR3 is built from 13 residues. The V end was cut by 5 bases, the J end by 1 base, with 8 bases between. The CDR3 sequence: CASSAGRQETQYF. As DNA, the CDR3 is TGTGCCAGCAGCGCCGGACGCCAAGAGACCCAGTACTTC.

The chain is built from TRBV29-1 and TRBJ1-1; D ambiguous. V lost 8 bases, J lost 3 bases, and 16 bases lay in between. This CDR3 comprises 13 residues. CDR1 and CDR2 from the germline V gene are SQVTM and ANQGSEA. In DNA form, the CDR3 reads TGCAGCCCCCCGGGTTTCGGGGACACTGAAGCTTTCTTT. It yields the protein CSPPGFGDTEAFF.